This TCR beta chain originates from a study of early T cells in non-severe SARS-CoV-2 infection (dated by TCRdb to 2020 to 2023). For context, the study as a whole: Because TCR sequencing relied on bulk RNA taken from unsorted whole blood, pairing of alpha and beta chains was not possible.

V and J are trimmed by 6 bases and 5 bases, and the gene matches miss 4 bases of the junction. The germline V gene (reference sequence) sets CDR1 to DFQATT and CDR2 to SNEGSKA. Inclusive of the bounding cysteine and phenylalanine, the CDR3 is 14 residues long. This entry keeps only the CDR3 DNA: 42 bases, framed from base 1. The study was a case-control design nested within a healthcare worker cohort in London, UK, with weekly nasopharyngeal swab PCR tests and blood sampling. Healthcare workers were recruited during the week of the UK lockdown, between 23 and 31 March 2020, and followed weekly for up to 16 weeks. Library method: 5' RACE. Sequencing was performed on a NextSeq 500. To correct for sequencing error and PCR bias, the TCR library protocol tagged individual cDNA molecules with unique molecular identifiers. TCR alpha and beta chains were both sequenced, and the abundances of alpha and beta sequences in each sample were closely correlated with each other. Under the source paper's analysis protocol: Decombinator V4 was used to annotate the V gene, J gene and CDR3 of the TCR sequences. TCRs were defined as expanded if a significant change between any two time points was detected under a Poisson model with p below 0.0001. TCR abundances were normalised to the total number of TCRs sequenced per sample and were expressed as counts per million. MAIT TCRs were defined by TRAV1-2 paired with TRAJ12, TRAJ20 or TRAJ33, and iNKT TCRs by TRAV10 paired with TRAJ18. VDJdb, accessed on 1 November 2021, was searched for TCRs annotated for CMV, EBV and SARS-CoV-2, and TCRs annotated for more than one antigen were excluded. TCRdb ran its own pipeline on the public reads, namely fastp trimming at Q25 and MiXCR clone calling, and kept in-frame beta chains. Merged by CDR3 protein, the rows form single entries marked with the most common genes and DNA. TCRdb's processing, not the authors', yielded these V and J calls. The sample table records 43,000 or so distinct CDR3 sequences; over 3% of these occur just once. Together, the top ten hold about 3% of the sample.

This clonotype has more than one count but fewer than ten. Its antigen is not yet known. No clone much larger than this one lies a single base away; base qualities are absent. What the work shows at the level of the full study, not this receptor alone: VDJdb matching was skewed toward anti-spike CD8 responses and likely underestimated virus-specific expansions by missing private and CD4 specificities.

The chain uses TRBV20-1 and TRBJ2-2; the junction holds 12 bases that match TRBD2. This clonotype was sampled from an adult who was a healthcare worker with PCR-confirmed SARS-CoV-2 infection or an uninfected control (not recorded which). Sequencing was carried out using whole blood. The DNA reads as follows: TGCAGTGCCAGGACTAGCGGGGCGACCGGGGAGCTGTTTTTT. Its protein reads: CSARTSGATGELFF.